The entry below gives a single TCR beta chain sequence along with its context. In the original analysis: Reference gene primer amplification yielded estimated nucleated cell counts. Sequencing was performed with immunoSEQ multiplex PCR; in TCRdb, only in-frame clones are kept and a portion is missing. V, J and clone size are taken as reported in that table, and D and trimming were inferred from the DNA itself. The data contain about 300,000 clones, 85% to 90% of them singletons. This sample was taken from a study of blood T cell repertoires in COVID-19. Study-wide context: Sites in the United States, Italy and Spain provided acute and convalescent COVID-19 samples. From T cells, B-cell-depleted T cells, or PBMCs came the material, which was cDNA or gDNA.

Participant age was roughly 18 to 100 years, and participants resided in about two dozen US areas. Sequences were obtained from PBMCs or T cells enriched from blood (not recorded which). The sequence derives from a man aged 25 to 40 who had recovered from COVID-19.

In nucleotides, the CDR3 is TGTGCCAGCAACAAAGCAGGGGGCGTCTACAATGAGCAGTTCTTC. Amino acids: CASNKAGGVYNEQFF. The chain employs TRBV9 and TRBJ2-1, with 8 bases matching TRBD1. The CDR3 sequence is 15 residues long. Germline assignment: CDR1 SGDLS and CDR2 YYNGEE. V lost 6 bases and J lost 3; bases outside the gene matches: 8.